Below, 7 T cell receptor beta chains from the same sample are listed, as sequenced in a study of identical twins. MiXCR, run by TCRdb on the 5' RACE reads, gives a single entry per CDR3 protein. The repertoire consists of 420,000 or so distinct CDR3 sequences, with approximately 18% occurring once and the leading ten covering 12%. The sample taken for sequencing was naive T cells sorted from blood. These receptors came from a man over 45 in good health.

The table lists this clonotype with a few counts. CDR3 residues: CSASAVGGMAYNEQFF. CDR3 sequence (DNA): TGCAGTGCTAGTGCCGTAGGGGGAATGGCCTACAATGAGCAGTTCTTC. The J gene is TRBJ2-1, the V gene TRBV20-1; tentative D call: TRBD1 (6 bases). The germline CDR1 and CDR2 sequences are DFQATT and SNEGSKA (reference sequence). Trimming cost V 3 bases and J 2 bases, with 17 bases left between them. The CDR3 extends over 16 amino acids.

This clonotype was counted ten times or more. The V call is TRBV4-1, the J call TRBJ2-1; D tentatively fits TRBD1 or TRBD2 (5 bases each). The CDR3 contains 15 residues. The germline gives CDR1 MGHRA, CDR2 YSYEKL. V lost 0 bases, J lost 4 bases, and 10 bases lay in between. The CDR3 reads CASSQDHGGYNEQFF. The CDR3 region has the DNA TGCGCCAGCAGCCAAGATCATGGGGGATACAATGAGCAGTTCTTC.

This clonotype was detected many times. V is TRBV20-1 and J is TRBJ2-5, with 12 bases lining up with TRBD1. The length of the CDR3 is 15 residues. Germline values: CDR1 DFQATT, CDR2 SNEGSKA (reference sequence). Trimming at V came to 4 bases and at J to 5 bases, leaving 8 bases not matched to a gene. CDR3 sequence (DNA): TGCAGTGCTACCCCGGGACAGGGGGCCTGGGAGACCCAGTACTTC. Translation: CSATPGQGAWETQYF.

The V call is TRBV6-5, the J call TRBJ2-7; TRBD1 matches at 9 bases. The CDR3 is 17 residues long. Germline values: CDR1 MNHEY, CDR2 SVGAGI. The trim removed 4 bases at V and 6 bases at J, leaving 16 bases unmatched. CDR3 loop: CASSLLGRTGAWSEQYF. CDR3 DNA sequence: TGTGCCAGCAGTTTACTGGGTCGGACAGGGGCTTGGTCCGAGCAGTACTTC.

V and J are TRBV11-1 and TRBJ2-2, with D possibly being TRBD1 (6 bases). The germline V gene encodes CDR1 SGHAT and CDR2 FQDESV (reference sequence). This CDR3 region has 18 residues. Trimming removed 1 base from V and 2 bases from J, with 17 bases in between. The CDR3 region is CASSLEGWAGANTGELFF. Written as DNA, the CDR3 is TGTGCCAGCAGCTTAGAGGGTTGGGCAGGGGCCAACACCGGGGAGCTGTTTTTT.

This chain connects TRBV4-3 to TRBJ2-3; TRBD1 aligns across 9 bases. The CDR3 sequence is 15 residues long. Losses at the gene ends were 3 bases for V and 0 bases for J; bases not matched to a gene: 1. Germline values: CDR1 LGHNA, CDR2 YSLEER. CDR3 nucleotide sequence: TGCGCCAGCAGCCATGGACAGGGGAGCACAGATACGCAGTATTTT. It yields the protein CASSHGQGSTDTQYF.

This clonotype was counted at least ten times. The chain recombines TRBV3-1 with TRBJ2-3; D gene ambiguous. The V and J ends lost 1 base and 4 bases respectively, with 9 bases between them. The CDR3 consists of 14 residues. Germline CDR1 reads LGHDT; CDR2 reads YNNKEL (reference sequence). CDR3 nucleotides: TGTGCCAGCAGCCAAGGTAGCAGCCCAGATACGCAGTATTTT. It yields the protein CASSQGSSPDTQYF.